This T cell receptor beta chain was sequenced in a study of shared clonotypes between healthy human individuals. Terminally differentiated effector memory CD45RA+ cells were left out of the naive CD8 fraction, which was CD45RO-negative and positively selected for CCR7. The CDR3 is 15 amino acids. Deletions cut 5 bases from V and 4 bases from J, with 18 bases between. Germline values: CDR1 MNHEY, CDR2 SVGAGI. Here immunoSEQ multiplex PCR was the method, and the copy in TCRdb shows in-frame clones only, minus some. Of roughly 2.1 million clones in the sample, about 92% were seen once. The V gene is TRBV6-5, the J gene TRBJ2-7; the D gene is possibly TRBD2 (5 bases). The sequence came from a man aged 18 to 30 in good health. Some clones in this sample may be carry-over from other donors' samples. What was sequenced was naive CD8+ T cells from PBMCs. Here the CDR3 reads CASSPEGSGDYEQYF. CDR3 nucleotides: TGTGCCAGCAGTCCCGAAGGGAGCGGAGATTACGAGCAGTACTTC.